Listed here is a single T cell receptor (beta chain). The V gene's germline CDR1 is SNHLY and CDR2 FYNNEI. Between the trimmed V and J ends, which lost 1 base and 6 bases, there was a span of 11 bases. CDR3 length equals 14 residues. These data come from a study of technical replicates of blood from several donors. The method was immunoSEQ multiplex PCR; TCRdb's version includes in-frame clones alone and lacks a portion of them. Of about 85,000 clones in the sample, around 94% were seen once. The clonotype was recovered from a human donor in good health. This sequence joins TRBV2 and TRBJ2-3; D is unresolved. The specimen was T cells isolated from PBMCs. CDR3 region: CASSEEYPGDTQYF. Written as DNA, the CDR3 is TGTGCCAGCAGTGAAGAATACCCTGGCGATACGCAGTATTTT.